Listed here is a single T cell receptor (beta chain). This clonotype occurred a few times. It has no known antigen specificity. No qualities accompany the bases; no much larger clone lies one base away. The sample originates from a study of blood T cells in healthy people across ages (dated by TCRdb to between 2014 and 2017). At the level of the whole study: In model experiments, template switching captured roughly one uniquely barcoded TCR beta cDNA molecule for every two T cells. Two additional independent replicas of 1 million unique cDNA reads from the same blood draw were analyzed for two donors (one aged 18 to 30 and one aged 80 or older). To avoid experimental bias, donors of different ages were randomly spread across the sequencing lanes. Four age groups were formed from the donors: young (average 16 years), middle-aged (approximately 39), aged (under 70) and long-lived (more than 75). Using deep sequencing normalized with unique cDNA molecular identifiers, the study measured how TCR beta repertoire diversity changes with age. Here is what the overall study found, with its caveats: There was a strong correlation between observed TCR beta diversity and the percentage of naive T cells measured by flow cytometry. Observed TCR beta diversity per million T cells fell roughly linearly with age, and a significant reduction was already apparent by age about 38. The long-lived group showed more naive CD4+ T cells, fewer expanded clones and increased TCR diversity than the aged group, suggesting age selection. The CMV infection status of donors was not known, potentially confounding age-related changes in expanded clonotypes. Estimates of total diversity from one million sequenced T cells were regarded as lower bounds and underestimates. Bulk unsorted PBMC profiling prevented conclusive comparison of naive and antigen-experienced compartments.

Library method: 5' RACE. Sequencing used an Illumina HiSeq 2500. A second PCR of about 6 to 11 cycles was run with a J-beta primer mix and a sample-barcoded 5' primer. A unique molecular identifier was introduced onto each TCR beta cDNA molecule by a template-switch 5' adaptor carrying 12 random nucleotides. At least 2.5 million CDR3-containing paired-end reads were obtained from each sample. First-strand cDNA was synthesized from all RNA with the Mint cDNA synthesis kit, primed by a TRBC-specific oligonucleotide. After uracil-DNA glycosylase treatment, a first 18-cycle PCR used universal primers M1SS and BC2_uni_R on all cDNA. Per the authors' processing: Each sample was normalized by randomly selecting 1 million high-quality reads, each carrying a distinct molecular identifier. Reads sharing molecular identifiers were discarded rather than binned into consensus sequences. MiTCR, set to a Q25 quality threshold and the strictest error-elimination algorithm, was used for CDR3 identification, clonotype clustering and error correction. Lower-bound total TCR beta diversity was estimated with a nonparametric unseen species model using Euler transformation. TCRdb reprocessing: public reads trimmed at Q25 with fastp, clones called with MiXCR, in-frame beta chains kept. All rows with the same CDR3 protein become a single entry with the most common DNA and genes. The V and J calls follow TCRdb's processing rather than the paper's. This sample comprises roughly 500,000 distinct CDR3 sequences, about 26% of them detected only once. The ten largest clonotypes hold approximately 18% of the sample.

Systemically healthy Caucasian individuals from Russia, about 38 in total and aged roughly 6 to 100 years, were included as donors. Each donor gave 9.5 to 10 milliliters of peripheral blood, drawn into EDTA-treated Vacutainer tubes. Ficoll-Paque density-gradient centrifugation was used to isolate PBMCs, with at least 7 million per sample. Trizol reagent was used to extract total RNA from the PBMCs, yielding at least 6 micrograms per sample. For every donor, an aliquot of PBMCs went through flow cytometry to measure the percentages of naive CD45RAhigh/CD27high T cells. The germline V gene gives CDR1 as MNHEY and CDR2 as SVGEGT. The germline V and J ends show losses of 6 bases and 4 bases respectively, and no gene match explains 7 bases of the junction. The CDR3 covers 15 residues, taking in both the cysteine and the phenylalanine. The only DNA kept is the CDR3, 45 bases in frame from the first base.

This TCR came from a woman between 65 and 79 years old in good health. This chain is built from TRBV6-2 or TRBV6-3 and TRBJ2-2, and TRBD2 aligns with 8 junction nucleotides. The sample taken for sequencing was blood. The CDR3: CASRSGLGGTGELFF. DNA sequence: TGTGCCAGCAGATCGGGACTAGGAGGCACCGGGGAGCTGTTTTTT.